This is a list of T cell receptor beta chains from one sample in a study of cytomegalovirus exposure and HLA in healthy donors. TCRdb's table, derived via immunoSEQ multiplex PCR, lists solely in-frame clones and lacks some. The sample shows 150,000 to 200,000 clones, more than 75% of them seen only once. Material for sequencing was PBMCs. The source is a woman aged 18-29 years in good health and CMV-seronegative. Each CDR3 is given with its conserved first and last residue. The D gene is left open where the match is weak. Expanded clones are given a class, and other clones once, few, many or no size at all.

NA TRBJ2-5 NA TRBV18 TGTGCCAGCTGTACAGGGCTCCAAGAGACCCAGTACTTC CASCTGLQETQYF
NA TRBJ2-1 NA TRBV11-2 TGTGCCAGCAGGGGGAGACGGAATGAGCAGTTCTTC CASRGRRNEQFF
NA TRBJ2-7 NA TRBV4-2 TGTGCCAGCAGCCAAGATTATGAGCGGGACGAGCAGTACTTC CASSQDYERDEQYF
TRBD1 TRBJ2-7 NA TRBV9 TGTGCCAGCAGCCCCAAGTTGGTGGAAGGGGGCGACGAGCAGTACTTC CASSPKLVEGGDEQYF
NA TRBJ1-4 few TRBV30 TGTGCCTGGAGTGTCAAGGGGCTGAGTAATGAAAAACTGTTTTTT CAWSVKGLSNEKLFF
NA TRBJ2-1 NA TRBV7-6 TGTGCCAGCAGCTTGGAAATCAAGCGGTACAATGAGCAGTTCTTC CASSLEIKRYNEQFF
TRBD2 TRBJ2-3 NA TRBV5-1 TGCGCCAGCAGCATACTAGCGGGAGATGCAGATACGCAGTATTTT CASSILAGDADTQYF
TRBD1 TRBJ2-7 once TRBV2 TGTGCCAGCAGTTATGACAGGGGGCTCGAGCAGTACTTC CASSYDRGLEQYF
NA TRBJ2-7 NA TRBV10-3 TGTGCCATCAGTGATAGGCGGCGGCAAAGCTACGAGCAGTACTTC CAISDRRRQSYEQYF
NA TRBJ2-3 NA TRBV11-1 TGTGCCAGCACCCACCGGGGCACAGATACGCAGTATTTT CASTHRGTDTQYF
NA TRBJ1-2 NA TRBV7-9 TGTGCCAGCAGCATCATGCAGGGAGGCGACTATGGCTACACCTTC CASSIMQGGDYGYTF
NA TRBJ2-1 NA TRBV4-1 TGCGCCAGCAGCCTCCTGGGCGACAATGAGCAGTTCTTC CASSLLGDNEQFF
NA TRBJ2-7 NA TRBV6-5 TGTGCCAGCAAGGCTTTGGGGGGAACAAACGAGCAGTACTTC CASKALGGTNEQYF
NA TRBJ1-2 few TRBV30 TGTGCCTGGAGTGTAAGGTGGGGGCAGGGTGGCTACACCTTC CAWSVRWGQGGYTF
TRBD2 TRBJ2-3 NA TRBV9 TGTGCCAGCAGCGTAGAGCGGGGGGGCCTAATAGATACGCAGTATTTT CASSVERGGLIDTQYF
TRBD1 TRBJ1-3 NA TRBV7-8 TGTGCCAGCAGCTTGGCCGGGACAGGGGGAAACACCATATATTTT CASSLAGTGGNTIYF
NA TRBJ1-3 NA TRBV25-1 TGTGCCAGCAGTGCGGGCAGGGAATCTGGAAACACCATATATTTT CASSAGRESGNTIYF
TRBD2 TRBJ2-7 NA TRBV7-6 TGTGCCAGCAGCTTAGGAAGCGGGGGGACCTACGAGCAGTACTTC CASSLGSGGTYEQYF
NA TRBJ2-1 NA TRBV29-1 TGCAGCGTTGATGGGGCCCAGAATGAGCAGTTCTTC CSVDGAQNEQFF
TRBD1 TRBJ1-3 once TRBV25-1 TGTGCCAGCAGAAGTACAGGGGGCTTGGGAAACACCATATATTTT CASRSTGGLGNTIYF
NA TRBJ1-5 NA TRBV15 TGTGCCACCAGCCGTCAGGGGCCCAATCAGCCCCAGCATTTT CATSRQGPNQPQHF
TRBD2 TRBJ2-7 NA TRBV11-2 TGTGCCAGCAGCTTTCGAAAGGGACTAGCTTACGAGCAGTACTTC CASSFRKGLAYEQYF
TRBD2 TRBJ2-1 NA TRBV11-2 TGTGCCAGCAGCTTAGTGACTAGCGGGACGATTGAGCAGTTCTTC CASSLVTSGTIEQFF
NA TRBJ2-7 once TRBV5-1 TGCGCCAGCAGCTTACGGCAGGGGGGTTCCTACGAGCAGTACTTC CASSLRQGGSYEQYF
NA TRBJ2-7 few TRBV4-2 TGTGCCAGCAGCCAAGACGTAGCGGAGTCGTACGAGCAGTACTTC CASSQDVAESYEQYF
NA TRBJ1-2 NA TRBV5-6 TGTGCCAGCAGCGGCGTGGGAGGTAACTATGGCTACACCTTC CASSGVGGNYGYTF
TRBD1 TRBJ2-5 NA TRBV6-6 TGTGCCAGCCGAGCCGGGGACAGGGGGATAGAGACCCAGTACTTC CASRAGDRGIETQYF
TRBD1 TRBJ2-7 NA TRBV10-1 TGCGCCAGCAGTGAGTGGCAGGGGGCGGACGAGCAGTACTTC CASSEWQGADEQYF
NA TRBJ1-2 NA TRBV9 TGTGCCAGCAGCGCAGAGTTGGGAGGGGCGGGGAAATATGGCTACACCTTC CASSAELGGAGKYGYTF
TRBD1 TRBJ2-1 once TRBV6-1 TGTGCCAGCAGGGATCGACAGGGGCCACACAATGAGCAGTTCTTC CASRDRQGPHNEQFF
TRBD1 TRBJ1-1 NA TRBV7-6 TGTGCCAGCAGCTTTTCAGGGGGCTGGGTGAACACTGAAGCTTTCTTT CASSFSGGWVNTEAFF
TRBD2 TRBJ2-5 NA TRBV30 TGTGCCTGGAGTCCAAAGGGGCGGGGGGGAGAGACCCAGTACTTC CAWSPKGRGGETQYF
NA TRBJ1-1 NA TRBV4-2 TGTGCCAGCAGCCAAGAAGGACAGAACACTGAAGCTTTCTTT CASSQEGQNTEAFF
NA TRBJ2-7 NA TRBV30 TGTGCCTGGAGCCCCCGGGATACCTCCTACGAGCAGTACTTC CAWSPRDTSYEQYF
TRBD2 TRBJ2-1 NA TRBV5-6 TGTGCCAGCAGGAACGGACTAGCGGGACCCTACAATGAGCAGTTCTTC CASRNGLAGPYNEQFF
NA TRBJ2-7 NA TRBV6-1 TGTGCCAGCAGAGGGACACGCTCCTACGAGCAGTACTTC CASRGTRSYEQYF
NA TRBJ2-1 NA TRBV30 TGTGCCTGGAGTGTAAGGACTACGTCCTACAATGAGCAGTTCTTC CAWSVRTTSYNEQFF
NA TRBJ1-1 NA TRBV6-4 TGTGCCAGCAGTTACCAGGAGAACACTGAAGCTTTCTTT CASSYQENTEAFF
TRBD1 TRBJ2-2 NA TRBV5-1 TGCGCCAGCAGCTTGCAGGGGGAAGGCACCGGGGAGCTGTTTTTT CASSLQGEGTGELFF
TRBD1 TRBJ2-7 NA TRBV27 TGTGCCAGCAGTCGGGACAGGGACTCCTACGAGCAGTACTTC CASSRDRDSYEQYF
TRBD2 TRBJ2-3 NA TRBV19 TGTGCCAGTAGTGACCGGGGGGGGTACGATACGCAGTATTTT CASSDRGGYDTQYF